A selection of T cell receptor beta chains follows, all from one sample in a study of T cells in Graves' hyperthyroidism and ophthalmopathy. Using its own MiXCR run on the multiplex PCR reads, TCRdb lists one record per CDR3 protein. The sample has 500,000 to 750,000 distinct CDR3 sequences; around 14% are singletons. Sequenced input: blood. Receptors originate from a woman in her twenties or thirties with Graves' hyperthyroidism. The CDR3 runs from the conserved cysteine through the conserved F or W. The order of the fields is D gene, J gene, V gene, CDR3 length, clone size, CDR3 DNA, CDR3 protein. A D gene is named only where the DNA matches it firmly. Clone sizes are given selectively: once, few, many, or a class where the clone is expanded.

D: .; J: TRBJ2-7; V: TRBV19; length: 13; size: few; DNA: TGTGCCAGTAGTGGGGTGAGTGCCTACGAGCAGTACTTC; CDR3: CASSGVSAYEQYF
D: .; J: TRBJ2-7; V: TRBV29-1; length: 11; size: few; DNA: TGCAGCGTTGAAGTGGGAAACGAGCAGTACTTC; CDR3: CSVEVGNEQYF
D: TRBD2; J: TRBJ2-7; V: TRBV6-2/TRBV6-3; length: 17; size: many; DNA: TGTGCCAGCAGCTTATTAGCGGGAGGCCGGAACTCCTACGAGCAGTACTTC; CDR3: CASSLLAGGRNSYEQYF
D: .; J: TRBJ2-7; V: TRBV5-1; length: 14; size: many; DNA: TGCGCCAGCAGCTCCGCCAGGGACGGCTACGAGCAGTACTTC; CDR3: CASSSARDGYEQYF
D: .; J: TRBJ2-6; V: TRBV7-9; length: 17; size: .; DNA: TGTGCCAGCAGCTTAGGCCTGGCCTGGTCTGGGGCCAACGTCCTGACTTTC; CDR3: CASSLGLAWSGANVLTF
D: TRBD2; J: TRBJ2-7; V: TRBV11-1; length: 18; size: .; DNA: TGTGCCAGCATACAGCTTCTAGCTACTAGCGGGAGTGGGCACGAGCAGTACTTC; CDR3: CASIQLLATSGSGHEQYF
D: TRBD1; J: TRBJ2-7; V: TRBV3-1; length: 14; size: many; DNA: TGTGCCAGCAGCCAAGGTGCGACAGGGCCCCTCAAGTACTTC; CDR3: CASSQGATGPLKYF
D: .; J: TRBJ2-1; V: TRBV6-2/TRBV6-3; length: 14; size: many; DNA: TGTGCCAGCAGTTACGGCGGGGACAACAATGAGCAGTTCTTC; CDR3: CASSYGGDNNEQFF
D: TRBD2; J: TRBJ2-2; V: TRBV12-3/TRBV12-4; length: 16; size: many; DNA: TGTGCCAGCAGTTTCGCCGGGAGGGCCCACACCGGGGAGCTGTTTTTT; CDR3: CASSFAGRAHTGELFF
D: TRBD2; J: TRBJ2-1; V: TRBV6-6; length: 18; size: .; DNA: TGTGCCAGCAGTTACCAAATGACGGGGGGGAGCTCCTACAATGAGCAGTTCTTC; CDR3: CASSYQMTGGSSYNEQFF
D: .; J: TRBJ1-4; V: TRBV2; length: 14; size: .; DNA: TGTGCCAGCAGTGAAGGAGGGGCGGTGGAAAAACTGTTTTTT; CDR3: CASSEGGAVEKLFF
D: TRBD1; J: TRBJ2-5; V: TRBV19; length: 14; size: many; DNA: TGTGCCAGTAGTAAAACAGGGGTACTGGAGACCCAGTACTTC; CDR3: CASSKTGVLETQYF
D: .; J: TRBJ2-3; V: TRBV28; length: 17; size: many; DNA: TGTGCCAGCAGTTTGGACACTCGGGAGTTGTACACAGATACGCAGTATTTT; CDR3: CASSLDTRELYTDTQYF
D: .; J: TRBJ1-6; V: TRBV7-9; length: 16; size: .; DNA: TGTGCCAGCAGCCCAATGAACAGGGCCAGGGATTCACCCCTCCACTTT; CDR3: CASSPMNRARDSPLHF
D: TRBD2; J: TRBJ2-7; V: TRBV19; length: 16; size: .; DNA: TGTGCCAGTAGTATAGATCTGGCGGGAGGGCCGGCTGAGCAGTACTTC; CDR3: CASSIDLAGGPAEQYF
D: TRBD2; J: TRBJ2-7; V: TRBV7-3; length: 15; size: many; DNA: TGTGCCAGCAGCTTAGGACTAGCGGGAGCCCCCGAGCAGTACTTC; CDR3: CASSLGLAGAPEQYF
D: TRBD2; J: TRBJ2-7; V: TRBV20-1; length: 13; size: many; DNA: TGCAGTGCTGAGTCTAGCGGGAGCCACGAGCAGTACTTC; CDR3: CSAESSGSHEQYF
D: .; J: TRBJ2-7; V: TRBV15; length: 15; size: many; DNA: TGTGCCACCAGCAGAGATCTGGAAACAGACTACGAGCAGTACTTC; CDR3: CATSRDLETDYEQYF
D: .; J: TRBJ1-1; V: TRBV29-1; length: 11; size: many; DNA: TGCAGCGTTGAGCGGCGGCGTGAAGCTTTCTTT; CDR3: CSVERRREAFF
D: .; J: TRBJ2-1; V: TRBV6-2/TRBV6-3; length: 12; size: many; DNA: TGTGCCAGCAGTTACTCGGGTTTCGAGCAGTTCTTC; CDR3: CASSYSGFEQFF
D: .; J: TRBJ1-6; V: TRBV7-9; length: 16; size: few; DNA: TGTGCCAGCAGCTTTTCAGGGGTAGGGGGAAATTCACCCCTCCACTTT; CDR3: CASSFSGVGGNSPLHF
D: TRBD1; J: TRBJ2-1; V: TRBV5-1; length: 17; size: many; DNA: TGCGCCAGCAGCTTGGGCGGGACAGGGTTCTCCTACAATGAGCAGTTCTTC; CDR3: CASSLGGTGFSYNEQFF
D: .; J: TRBJ2-2; V: TRBV28; length: 13; size: many; DNA: TGTGCCAGCAGCGATAACAGGGCCGGGGAGCTGTTTTTT; CDR3: CASSDNRAGELFF
D: .; J: TRBJ1-2; V: TRBV2; length: 11; size: many; DNA: TGTGCCAGCAGTCTCAGCTATGGCTACACCTTC; CDR3: CASSLSYGYTF
D: .; J: TRBJ2-4; V: TRBV20-1; length: 13; size: .; DNA: TGCAGTGCTAGACTCGAACTTGAAAACATTCAGTACTTC; CDR3: CSARLELENIQYF
D: .; J: TRBJ2-1; V: TRBV3-1; length: 17; size: once; DNA: TGTGCCAGCAGCCAAGTCTTCGGGGCTAGCGTCTACAATGAGCAGTTCTTC; CDR3: CASSQVFGASVYNEQFF
D: .; J: TRBJ1-1; V: TRBV7-9; length: 13; size: many; DNA: TGTGCCAGCAGCTTATTCGTCGACACTGAAGCTTTCTTT; CDR3: CASSLFVDTEAFF
D: .; J: TRBJ2-3; V: TRBV7-9; length: 14; size: .; DNA: TGTGCCAGCAGCTCGATAACTAGCACAGATACGCAGTATTTT; CDR3: CASSSITSTDTQYF
D: .; J: TRBJ2-7; V: TRBV6-1; length: 11; size: few; DNA: TGTGCCACCGGGAACTCCTACGAGCAGTACTTC; CDR3: CATGNSYEQYF
D: TRBD2; J: TRBJ2-1; V: TRBV3-1; length: 15; size: .; DNA: TGTGCCAGCAGCCAGGGGACTAGCGGGATCTCTGAGCAGTTCTTC; CDR3: CASSQGTSGISEQFF
D: .; J: TRBJ1-1; V: TRBV3-1; length: 15; size: many; DNA: TGTGCCAGCAGCCCCGGAGGGGGGTGGAACACTGAAGCTTTCTTT; CDR3: CASSPGGGWNTEAFF
D: TRBD1; J: TRBJ1-2; V: TRBV3-1; length: 15; size: few; DNA: TGTGCCAGCAGCCAAGATGGGACAGCTCCCTATGGCTACACCTTC; CDR3: CASSQDGTAPYGYTF
D: TRBD1; J: TRBJ1-5; V: TRBV9; length: 15; size: many; DNA: TGTGCCAGCAGCCCCGGGACAGGGGACAATCAGCCCCAGCATTTT; CDR3: CASSPGTGDNQPQHF
D: TRBD1; J: TRBJ2-3; V: TRBV27; length: 15; size: many; DNA: TGTGCCAGCAGTATCACAGGGGTTCCCAGGGATACGCAGTATTTT; CDR3: CASSITGVPRDTQYF
D: TRBD2; J: TRBJ2-1; V: TRBV9; length: 18; size: few; DNA: TGTGCCAGCAGCGTAGCCCTGACTAGCGGGAAGTCCTACAATGAGCAGTTCTTC; CDR3: CASSVALTSGKSYNEQFF
D: TRBD2; J: TRBJ2-3; V: TRBV20-1; length: 13; size: many; DNA: TGCAGTGCTAGAGGGGCTAGCGGGAGTACGCAGTATTTT; CDR3: CSARGASGSTQYF
D: .; J: TRBJ2-1; V: TRBV7-9; length: 12; size: many; DNA: TGTGCCAGCAGTGGCGGGACCAATGAGCAGTTCTTC; CDR3: CASSGGTNEQFF